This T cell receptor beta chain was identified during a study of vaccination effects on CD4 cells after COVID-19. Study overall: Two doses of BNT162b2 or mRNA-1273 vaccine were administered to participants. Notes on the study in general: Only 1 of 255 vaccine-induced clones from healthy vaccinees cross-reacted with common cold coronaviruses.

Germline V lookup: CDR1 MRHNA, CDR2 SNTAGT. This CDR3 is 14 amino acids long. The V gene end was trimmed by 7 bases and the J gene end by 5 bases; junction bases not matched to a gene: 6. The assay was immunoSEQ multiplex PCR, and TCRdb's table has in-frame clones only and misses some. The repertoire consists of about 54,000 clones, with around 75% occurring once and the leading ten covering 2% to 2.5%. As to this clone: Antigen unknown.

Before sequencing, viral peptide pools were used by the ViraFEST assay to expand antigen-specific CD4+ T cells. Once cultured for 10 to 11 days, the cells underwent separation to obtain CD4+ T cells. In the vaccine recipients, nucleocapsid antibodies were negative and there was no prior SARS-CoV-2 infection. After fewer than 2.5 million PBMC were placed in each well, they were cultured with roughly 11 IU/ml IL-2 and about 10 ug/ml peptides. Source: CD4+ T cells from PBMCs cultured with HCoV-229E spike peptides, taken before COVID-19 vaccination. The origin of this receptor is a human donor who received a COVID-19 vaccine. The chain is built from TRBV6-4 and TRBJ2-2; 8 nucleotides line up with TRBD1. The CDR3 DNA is TGTGCCAGCAAAGGACAGGGATGGACCGGGGAGCTGTTTTTT. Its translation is CASKGQGWTGELFF.